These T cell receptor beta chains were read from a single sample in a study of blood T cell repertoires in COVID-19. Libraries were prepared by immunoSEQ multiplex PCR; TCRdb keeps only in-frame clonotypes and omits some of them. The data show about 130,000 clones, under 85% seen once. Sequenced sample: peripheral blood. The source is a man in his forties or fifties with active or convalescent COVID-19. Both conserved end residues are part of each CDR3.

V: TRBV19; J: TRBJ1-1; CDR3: CASSPGGGRLTEAFF
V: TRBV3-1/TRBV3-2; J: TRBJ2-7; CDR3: CASSQGQGLYEQYF
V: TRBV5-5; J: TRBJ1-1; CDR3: CASSLFGAEAFF
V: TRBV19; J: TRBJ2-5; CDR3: CASRQAESQETQYF
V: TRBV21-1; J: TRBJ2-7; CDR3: CASIFRQGIGEQYF
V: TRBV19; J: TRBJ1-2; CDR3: CASSIEGARYGYTF
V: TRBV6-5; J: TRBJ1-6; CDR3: CASGFNGEGSPLHF
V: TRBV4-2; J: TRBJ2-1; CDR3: CASSQDPRGSEQFF
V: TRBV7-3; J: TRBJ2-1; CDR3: CASSLGQGEYNEQFF
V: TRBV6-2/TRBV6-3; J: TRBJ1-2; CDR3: CASSYVRGAVNGYTF
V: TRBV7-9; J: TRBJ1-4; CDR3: CASSLVKRGNDEKLFF
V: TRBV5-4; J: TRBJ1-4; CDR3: CASSLGDRVEKLFF
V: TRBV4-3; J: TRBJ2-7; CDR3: CASSVGGSYEQYF
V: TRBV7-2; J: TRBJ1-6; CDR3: CASSLLAGSYNSPLHF
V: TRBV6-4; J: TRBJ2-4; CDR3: CASSDGTEVDIQYF
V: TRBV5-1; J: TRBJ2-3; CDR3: CASSLARDSGTDTQYF